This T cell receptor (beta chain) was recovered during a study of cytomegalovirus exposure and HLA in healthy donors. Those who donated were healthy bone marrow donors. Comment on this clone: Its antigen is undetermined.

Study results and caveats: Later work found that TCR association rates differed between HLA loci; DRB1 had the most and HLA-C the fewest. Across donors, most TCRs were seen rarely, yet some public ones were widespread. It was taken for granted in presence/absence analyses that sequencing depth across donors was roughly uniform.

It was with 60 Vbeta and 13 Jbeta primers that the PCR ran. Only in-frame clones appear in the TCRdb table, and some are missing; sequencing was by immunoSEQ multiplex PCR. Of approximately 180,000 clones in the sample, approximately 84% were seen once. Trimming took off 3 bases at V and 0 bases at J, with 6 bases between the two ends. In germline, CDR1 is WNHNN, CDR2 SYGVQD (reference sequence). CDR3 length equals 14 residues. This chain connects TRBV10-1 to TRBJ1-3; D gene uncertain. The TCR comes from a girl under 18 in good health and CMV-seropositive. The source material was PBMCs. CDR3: CASSDGNSGNTIYF. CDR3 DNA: TGCGCCAGCAGTGACGGGAACTCTGGAAACACCATATATTTT.